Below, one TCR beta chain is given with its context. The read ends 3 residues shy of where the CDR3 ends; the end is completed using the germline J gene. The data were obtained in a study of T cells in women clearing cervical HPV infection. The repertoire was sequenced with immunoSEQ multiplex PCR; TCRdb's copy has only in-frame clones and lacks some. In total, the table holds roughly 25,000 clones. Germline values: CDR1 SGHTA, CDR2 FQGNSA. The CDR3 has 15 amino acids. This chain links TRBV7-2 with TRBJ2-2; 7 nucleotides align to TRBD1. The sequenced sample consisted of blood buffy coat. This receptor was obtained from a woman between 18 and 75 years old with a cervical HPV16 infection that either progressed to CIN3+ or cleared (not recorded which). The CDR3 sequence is CASSPQGSGANVLFF. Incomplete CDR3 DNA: TGTGCCAGCAGCCCACAGGGGTCTGGGGCCAACGTG.